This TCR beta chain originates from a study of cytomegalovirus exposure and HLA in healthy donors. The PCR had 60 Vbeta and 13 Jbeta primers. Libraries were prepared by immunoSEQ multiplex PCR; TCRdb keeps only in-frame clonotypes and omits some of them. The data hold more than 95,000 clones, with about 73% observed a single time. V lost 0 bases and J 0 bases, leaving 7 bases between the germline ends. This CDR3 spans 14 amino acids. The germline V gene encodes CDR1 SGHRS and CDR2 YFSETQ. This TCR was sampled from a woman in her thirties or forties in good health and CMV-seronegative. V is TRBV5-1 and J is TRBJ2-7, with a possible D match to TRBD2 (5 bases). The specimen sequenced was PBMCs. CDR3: CASSLGTYSYEQYF. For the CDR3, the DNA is TGCGCCAGCAGCTTGGGGACTTACTCCTACGAGCAGTACTTC.